This TCR beta chain stems from a study of cytomegalovirus exposure and HLA in healthy donors (dated by TCRdb to 2017 to 2019). Turning to the overall study: An earlier analysis of more than 550 of the donors reported 276 Gb of sequence data and around 120 million unique TCR beta sequences obtained from 180 million or so T cells. Roughly 300 gigabases of sequencing data and approximately 85 million unique TCR sequences were included in an early release covering 500 to 750 HLA-typed donors. Of the roughly 390 genotyped donors, 80% to 90% were placed in the genetic ancestry cluster associated with self-reported Caucasian donors. The study aimed to test whether signatures of past pathogen exposure could be identified by cataloging public T cell receptors. Using immunosequencing, the study profiled T cell repertoires from fewer than 700 subjects and related those repertoires to cytomegalovirus serostatus. Along with the roughly 670-subject first cohort, a separate validation cohort of around 120 different subjects was used. High-throughput TCR immunosequencing, statistical association of individual TCRs with disease status, and machine learning were combined to predict cytomegalovirus infection status. In a later analysis, previously published TCR beta repertoires from several hundred donors were re-analyzed and high-resolution HLA genotyping was added so that TCR occurrence patterns could be studied. Rather than using new phenotypic data, the later analysis identified candidate immune exposures from TCR beta sequences and from how often those sequences occurred across donors. In an earlier analysis of 500 to 650 of the donors, high-throughput TCR beta sequencing was used to judge whether each TCR beta V gene segment behaved as functional or pseudogenic. Donor age, sex, ethnicity and CMV serostatus were collected together with the repertoire data. Genome-wide SNP genotypes for about 65% of the roughly 670 donors were used in a later genetic analysis, which treated that subset as a discovery cohort. All discovery cohort repertoires had been generated on a single sequencing platform. HLA typing included class I and class II loci at four-digit resolution. The number of typed donors differed by locus: 629-630 for A, B, C, DRB1 and DQB1; 500 to 550 for DQA1; 606 for DPA1; and some 430 for DPB1. Because of strong linkage in the cohort, roughly five DR-DQ haplotypes were treated as single units for association and clustering. Across under 500 genotyped donors of the cohort, an average of 235,054 unique TCR beta nucleotide sequences per donor were sequenced, and 15% to 20% of those sequences were non-productive. Points the paper makes about the study in general: Compared with the roughly 600-donor mean, donors in an Asian-associated ancestry cluster had fewer N-insertions in productive TCRs, according to a later genetic analysis. Several of the top co-occurrence clusters appeared to be linked to parvovirus B19, influenza, CMV and Epstein-Barr virus, according to a later analysis. Most TCR sequences were seen in very few donors, while some public TCRs were found in many individuals. In a later analysis, HLA-associated TCR beta chains were found to be more clonally expanded and to have lower generation probabilities than equally common non-associated chains. In an earlier analysis of 587 of the donors, most TCR beta V segments were observed in productive rearrangements about 87% or about 30% of the time, broadly matching IMGT annotations. V-gene and J-gene trimming of TCR beta chains was associated with a missense DCLRE1C variant in a later genetic analysis, and the association was replicated in an independent cohort. The sequencing pipeline was judged likely to have produced a cluster of highly shared sequence variants as a technical artifact. The study gave a list of some 150 TCR beta chains associated with cytomegalovirus. When HLA alleles, especially DR and DQ, strongly co-occurred, TCR associations were difficult to assign to individual alleles. A further reported finding was that TCR beta sequences accurately predicted the HLA-A and HLA-B alleles for most subjects in the first cohort. In a later analysis, most CMV-associated TCR beta chains were found to appear HLA-restricted, with HLA associations seemingly driven largely by CMV exposure. In a later analysis, around 17,000 TCR beta sequences were associated with specific HLA alleles at a false discovery rate of 0.05. The only immune exposure information available for the cohort was CMV serostatus. Correlated functional status among segregating V segments might reflect linkage disequilibrium, but an unknown experimental factor could not be ruled out. Because some donors lacked HLA typing at each locus, the association tests relied only on the typed subset. The 87-base-pair reads could not distinguish some IMGT-functional V segments, including TRBV6-2 and TRBV6-3, so those segments were excluded. In this cohort, only TCR beta chains were sequenced, and detectable features were limited by the absence of alpha or paired-chain data. In a later analysis, TCR association rates were found to vary across HLA loci, with the most associated TCRs seen for DRB1 alleles and the fewest for HLA-C alleles. The classifier was reported to diagnose cytomegalovirus status with high specificity and sensitivity in both the original and validation cohorts. In vitro tests confirmed that a few of the cytomegalovirus-associated TCR beta chains recognize cytomegalovirus antigens. Because counts were too low, approximately 18 rarely observed V segments, including chromosome 9 orphons, were excluded from the earlier analysis of some 540 of the donors. Presence/absence analyses assumed roughly uniform sequencing depth across donors, an assumption that may not hold. The authors suggested that the approach could potentially be extended to other disease states and immunological phenotypes.

The V end gives up 1 base and the J end 7 bases, leaving 5 bases in the junction not matched to a gene. CDR1 and CDR2 (MNHNS, SASEGT) derive from the germline V gene. The CDR3, cysteine through phenylalanine, is 15 amino acids long. Of the read, only the CDR3 DNA is kept; its 45 bases are in frame from base 1. As to this clone: Its antigen remains unidentified. Base-call qualities are not available, and no considerably larger clone is one nucleotide away.

Library preparation was by the immunoSEQ multiplex PCR assay. A mixture of 60 forward primers for TCR Vbeta segments and 13 reverse primers for TCR Jbeta segments was used in the multiplex PCR. The CDR3 region of rearranged TCR beta genes was amplified from genomic DNA by a multiplex PCR assay. On the Illumina HiSeq System, the amplified TCR beta libraries were sequenced as 87-base-pair reads. The paper's processing steps were these. A later analysis counted tens of millions of unique TCR beta chains across the 666 repertoires, and around 9.9 million of these chains were shared by at least two donors. To remove PCR and sequencing errors, raw reads were error-corrected and collapsed into unique sequences using a nearest-neighbor algorithm that merged closely related sequences. To assign V, D and J gene segments, CDR3 sequences were aligned to IMGT reference sequences. For a sequence to be retained, at least a six-nucleotide match to both a V gene segment and a J gene segment was required. A rearrangement was called productive if the CDR3 had no stop codons and remained in frame with V and J, and every other rearrangement was called non-productive. Following IMGT convention, CDR3 was defined as the stretch from the second conserved V-encoded cysteine up to the conserved J-encoded phenylalanine. Sequences without an unambiguous match to a single V gene segment were excluded from the earlier analysis of 450 to 750 of the donors. An earlier analysis of around 600 of the donors classified V segments as functional when productive rearrangements were above 56.7% and as segregating when the standard deviation between donors was above 5%. A statistical classification framework was built to diagnose cytomegalovirus status from the catalog of TCR beta chain sequences. In a later analysis, TCR nucleotide sequences were compared against IMGT/GENE-DB human TR gene sequences so that V and J genes could be assigned. In a later analysis, CDR3 sequences and most-parsimonious VDJ recombination scenarios were assigned using the TCRdist pipeline. In a later analysis, every TCR beta chain was defined by the combination of its CDR3 amino acid sequence and its V-gene family, and reads without a unique V-gene family were dropped. As a way to deal with suspected cross-contamination and a sequencing artifact, a later analysis dropped over 550 nucleotide sequences that were highly shared and had low generation probability. In a later analysis, a clonal expansion index was calculated for each public chain from normalized within-repertoire ranks of inferred template counts. A later analysis computed generation probabilities with a VDJ recombination model fitted to out-of-frame rearrangements, and checked the results against IGoR. In a later analysis, TCR-TCR, TCR-HLA and TCR-CMV co-occurrence was scored with hypergeometric tests, and a repertoire-size bias correction was applied to TCR pairs. False discovery rates were estimated in a later analysis by permuting HLA or CMV assignments 20 times. In a later analysis, co-occurring TCRs were grouped with DBSCAN, and TCRdist sequence similarity was added when clustering was performed within HLA-allele-positive subsets. Repertoires with fewer than 30,000 or more than 120,000 public chains, plus five repertoires with anomalous nucleotide sharing, were excluded from co-occurrence clustering. The clones in this table, taken by TCRdb from immuneACCESS, are in-frame only. Not every clone is retained; where verified, under half of the shortfall comes from an unresolved V gene, and the cause of the rest is unknown. Clone size and the V and J calls come from that table; the DNA yielded D and trimming. Recorded for this sample are under 200,000 clones; around three quarters of them occurred a single time. Around 2.3% of the sample is taken by the ten largest.

The cohort consisted of some 730 healthy bone marrow donors. All cohort members were sampled while nominally healthy, although unrecorded immune exposures were likely present. The donor tested CMV seronegative and was one of the 352 seronegative cohort members. A peripheral blood sample was provided by each donor, and peripheral blood mononuclear cells were used for TCR beta sequencing. Genomic DNA extraction from the blood cell samples was performed with the Qiagen DNeasy Blood Extraction Kit. The rearranged segments are TRBV6-1 and TRBJ1-4, with 8 bases in between that match TRBD1. The source is a woman aged 45 to 65 in good health and CMV-seronegative. The sequencing sample was made of PBMCs. The nucleotide sequence reads TGTGCCAGCAGTGAAGGGGGAACAGGGGGTGAAAAACTGTTTTTT. It is translated as CASSEGGTGGEKLFF.